This T cell receptor (beta chain) was found in a study of CD8+CD57+ T cells in acquired aplastic anemia. Across the study: An average of roughly 2.9 ug of DNA was obtained from sorted CD4+ and CD8+ cells.

Unmatched junction bases numbered 4, after V lost 2 bases and J lost 5 bases. Germline V gives CDR1 SNHLY, CDR2 FYNNEI. The length of the CDR3 is 15 residues. The template used for profiling TCR beta VDJ and CDR3 was genomic DNA. TCRdb re-analysed the reads in MiXCR, keeping a single row per CDR3 protein. The sample consists of 350,000 to 450,000 distinct CDR3 sequences, roughly 64% of them appearing once. This sequence originates from a human donor in good health, serving as a control. Sequencing was performed on sorted CD4+, CD8+, or CD8+CD57+ T cells (not recorded which) from PBMCs. The chain is built from TRBV2 and TRBJ2-1; 9 nucleotides match TRBD2. CDR3 sequence: CASSESLAGNNEQFF. The CDR3 DNA reads TGTGCCAGCAGTGAAAGTCTAGCGGGGAACAATGAGCAGTTCTTC.